This is a list of T cell receptor beta chains from one sample in a study of blood T cell repertoires in COVID-19. TCRdb's copy holds only in-frame clones and misses some; the assay was immunoSEQ multiplex PCR. The sample has hundreds of thousands of clones, 85% to 90% seen once. What was sequenced was peripheral blood. All receptors derive from a woman aged 50 to 65 with COVID-19, enrolled during active disease. Each CDR3 is given with its conserved first and last residue. Each record gives: D gene, J gene, V gene, clone size, CDR3 DNA, CDR3 protein. The D gene is left open where the match is weak. Rows may omit the clone size; those that give it use once, few, many or a size class.

d_gene: NA; j_gene: TRBJ1-5; v_gene: TRBV19; abundance: NA; CDR3nt: TGTGCCAGTTATCACAGGGACGCTATGGGCAATCAGCCCCAGCATTTT; CDR3aa: CASYHRDAMGNQPQHF
d_gene: TRBD1; j_gene: TRBJ1-2; v_gene: TRBV27; abundance: NA; CDR3nt: TGTGCCAGCAGTTTAGGGACAGGGATCGGCTACACCTTC; CDR3aa: CASSLGTGIGYTF
d_gene: TRBD2; j_gene: TRBJ2-3; v_gene: TRBV7-8; abundance: NA; CDR3nt: TGTGCCAGCGGAGCGGGAGGAGGGGATACGCAGTATTTT; CDR3aa: CASGAGGGDTQYF
d_gene: NA; j_gene: TRBJ1-2; v_gene: TRBV19; abundance: NA; CDR3nt: TGTGCCAGTACCTCGGGGGGACCTCGTGGCGGCTACACCTTC; CDR3aa: CASTSGGPRGGYTF
d_gene: NA; j_gene: TRBJ1-1; v_gene: TRBV19; abundance: NA; CDR3nt: TGTGCCAGTAGTATCTCTAGCCCGGCGGAGACTGAAGCTTTCTTT; CDR3aa: CASSISSPAETEAFF
d_gene: TRBD1; j_gene: TRBJ1-5; v_gene: TRBV5-6; abundance: NA; CDR3nt: TGTGCCAGCAGCCCGGACAGGGGAGGGAGTCAGCCCCAGCATTTT; CDR3aa: CASSPDRGGSQPQHF
d_gene: NA; j_gene: TRBJ1-5; v_gene: TRBV7-2; abundance: NA; CDR3nt: TGTGCCAGCAGCTTACAGGGTCAGCCCCAGCATTTT; CDR3aa: CASSLQGQPQHF
d_gene: NA; j_gene: TRBJ2-1; v_gene: TRBV7-2; abundance: NA; CDR3nt: TGTGCCAGCAGTCTAGCCTGGGCAGGATCAGTCTACAATGAGCAGTTCTTC; CDR3aa: CASSLAWAGSVYNEQFF
d_gene: TRBD1; j_gene: TRBJ1-5; v_gene: TRBV5-6; abundance: NA; CDR3nt: TGTGCCAGCAGCTTGCGGTCGACAGGGTTGGATCAGCCCCAGCATTTT; CDR3aa: CASSLRSTGLDQPQHF
d_gene: TRBD1; j_gene: TRBJ1-3; v_gene: TRBV3-1/TRBV3-2; abundance: NA; CDR3nt: TGTGCCAGCAGCCATTCGGACAGGCCCATATCTGGAAACACCATATATTTT; CDR3aa: CASSHSDRPISGNTIYF
d_gene: NA; j_gene: TRBJ2-5; v_gene: TRBV11-3; abundance: NA; CDR3nt: TGTGCCAGCAGCCGCCCGCCGGTAGAGACCCAGTACTTC; CDR3aa: CASSRPPVETQYF
d_gene: TRBD1; j_gene: TRBJ1-5; v_gene: TRBV7-9; abundance: once; CDR3nt: TGTGCCAGCAGCTTAGCGGACAGGGAGTATCAGCCCCAGCATTTT; CDR3aa: CASSLADREYQPQHF
d_gene: TRBD2; j_gene: TRBJ2-5; v_gene: TRBV24-1; abundance: NA; CDR3nt: TGTGCCACCAGTGACCCCCTGGGACTAGCGGAACAAGAGACCCAGTACTTC; CDR3aa: CATSDPLGLAEQETQYF
d_gene: TRBD2; j_gene: TRBJ2-7; v_gene: TRBV9; abundance: NA; CDR3nt: TGTGCCAGCAGCGTAGATAGCGGGGTGACGGGGCAGTACTTC; CDR3aa: CASSVDSGVTGQYF
d_gene: TRBD1; j_gene: TRBJ1-1; v_gene: TRBV2; abundance: few; CDR3nt: TGTGCCAGCAGTGAAGCTCCCGGACAGGGCGACACTGAAGCTTTCTTT; CDR3aa: CASSEAPGQGDTEAFF
d_gene: TRBD1; j_gene: TRBJ1-1; v_gene: TRBV19; abundance: NA; CDR3nt: TGTGCCAGTAGTACCGGGACAGGGGGAATTGCTGAAGCTTTCTTT; CDR3aa: CASSTGTGGIAEAFF
d_gene: NA; j_gene: TRBJ2-7; v_gene: TRBV20-1; abundance: NA; CDR3nt: TGCAGTGCTAGCGGGAGCTTCGAGCAGTACTTC; CDR3aa: CSASGSFEQYF
d_gene: TRBD2; j_gene: TRBJ2-3; v_gene: TRBV5-4; abundance: NA; CDR3nt: TGTGCCAGCAGCCTGGGACTAGCGGGAGGGCCCGCGACAGATACGCAGTATTTT; CDR3aa: CASSLGLAGGPATDTQYF
d_gene: NA; j_gene: TRBJ1-5; v_gene: TRBV2; abundance: NA; CDR3nt: TGTGCCAGCAGAAACCAGGGTAGCCAGCCCCAGCATTTT; CDR3aa: CASRNQGSQPQHF